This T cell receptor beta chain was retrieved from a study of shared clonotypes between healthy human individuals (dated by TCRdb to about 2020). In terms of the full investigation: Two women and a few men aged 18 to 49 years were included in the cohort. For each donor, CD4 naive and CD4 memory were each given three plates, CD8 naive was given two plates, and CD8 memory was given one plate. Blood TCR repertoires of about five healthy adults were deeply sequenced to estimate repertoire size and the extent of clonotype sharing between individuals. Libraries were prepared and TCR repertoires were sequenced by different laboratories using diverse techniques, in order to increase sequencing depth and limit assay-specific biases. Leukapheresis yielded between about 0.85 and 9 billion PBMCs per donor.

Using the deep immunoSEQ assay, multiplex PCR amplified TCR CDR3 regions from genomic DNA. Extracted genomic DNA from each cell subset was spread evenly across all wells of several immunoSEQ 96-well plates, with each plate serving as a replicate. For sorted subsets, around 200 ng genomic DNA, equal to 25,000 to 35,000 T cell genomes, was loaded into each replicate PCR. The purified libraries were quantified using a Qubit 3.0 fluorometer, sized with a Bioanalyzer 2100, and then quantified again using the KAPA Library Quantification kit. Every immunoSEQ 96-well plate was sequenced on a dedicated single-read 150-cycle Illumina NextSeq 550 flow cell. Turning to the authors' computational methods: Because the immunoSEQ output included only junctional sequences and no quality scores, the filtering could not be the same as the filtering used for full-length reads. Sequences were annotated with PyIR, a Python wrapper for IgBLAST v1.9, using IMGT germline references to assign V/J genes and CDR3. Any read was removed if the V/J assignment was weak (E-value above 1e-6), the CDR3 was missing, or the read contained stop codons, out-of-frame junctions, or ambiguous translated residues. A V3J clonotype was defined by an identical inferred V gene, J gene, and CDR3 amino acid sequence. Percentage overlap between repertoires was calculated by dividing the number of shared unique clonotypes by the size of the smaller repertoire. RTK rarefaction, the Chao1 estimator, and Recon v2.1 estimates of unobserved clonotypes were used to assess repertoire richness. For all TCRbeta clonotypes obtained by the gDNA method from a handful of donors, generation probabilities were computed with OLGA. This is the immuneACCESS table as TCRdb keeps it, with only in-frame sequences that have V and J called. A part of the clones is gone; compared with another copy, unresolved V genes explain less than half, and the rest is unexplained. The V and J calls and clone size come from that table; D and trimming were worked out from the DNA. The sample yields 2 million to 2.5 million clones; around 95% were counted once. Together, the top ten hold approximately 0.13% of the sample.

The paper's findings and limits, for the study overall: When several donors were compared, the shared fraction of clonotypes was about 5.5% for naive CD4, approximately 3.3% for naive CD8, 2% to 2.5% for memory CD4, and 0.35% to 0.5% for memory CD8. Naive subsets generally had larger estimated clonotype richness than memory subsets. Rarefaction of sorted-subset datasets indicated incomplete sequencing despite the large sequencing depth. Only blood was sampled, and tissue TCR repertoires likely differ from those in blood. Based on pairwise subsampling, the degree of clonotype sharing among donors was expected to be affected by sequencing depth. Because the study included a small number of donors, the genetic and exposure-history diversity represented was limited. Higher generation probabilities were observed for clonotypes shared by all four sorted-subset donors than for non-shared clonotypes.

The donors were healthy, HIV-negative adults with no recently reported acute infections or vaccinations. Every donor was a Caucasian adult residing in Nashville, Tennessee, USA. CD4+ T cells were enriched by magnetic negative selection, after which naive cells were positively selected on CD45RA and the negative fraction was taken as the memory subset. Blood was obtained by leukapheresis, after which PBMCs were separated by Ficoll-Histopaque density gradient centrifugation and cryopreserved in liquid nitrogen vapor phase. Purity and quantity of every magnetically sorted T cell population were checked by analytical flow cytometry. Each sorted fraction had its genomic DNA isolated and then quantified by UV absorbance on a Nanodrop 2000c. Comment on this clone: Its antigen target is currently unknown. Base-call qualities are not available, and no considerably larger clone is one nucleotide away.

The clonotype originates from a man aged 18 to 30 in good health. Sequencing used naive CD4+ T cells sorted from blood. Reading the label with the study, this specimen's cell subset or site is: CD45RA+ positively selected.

The DNA reads as follows: TGTGCCAGCAGCTTCCGAGGGGAAAATTCACCCCTCCACTTT. It is translated as CASSFRGENSPLHF. The chain couples TRBV5-6 to TRBJ1-6; the D segment could be TRBD1, given 5 matching bases. The CDR3 starts with the cysteine, ends with the phenylalanine, and has 14 residues. Just the 42-base CDR3 DNA is kept, in frame starting at base 1. The V end loses 2 bases and the J end loses 7 bases, and a stretch of 10 bases separates them. As encoded in the germline V gene, CDR1 is SGHDT while CDR2 is YYEEEE.